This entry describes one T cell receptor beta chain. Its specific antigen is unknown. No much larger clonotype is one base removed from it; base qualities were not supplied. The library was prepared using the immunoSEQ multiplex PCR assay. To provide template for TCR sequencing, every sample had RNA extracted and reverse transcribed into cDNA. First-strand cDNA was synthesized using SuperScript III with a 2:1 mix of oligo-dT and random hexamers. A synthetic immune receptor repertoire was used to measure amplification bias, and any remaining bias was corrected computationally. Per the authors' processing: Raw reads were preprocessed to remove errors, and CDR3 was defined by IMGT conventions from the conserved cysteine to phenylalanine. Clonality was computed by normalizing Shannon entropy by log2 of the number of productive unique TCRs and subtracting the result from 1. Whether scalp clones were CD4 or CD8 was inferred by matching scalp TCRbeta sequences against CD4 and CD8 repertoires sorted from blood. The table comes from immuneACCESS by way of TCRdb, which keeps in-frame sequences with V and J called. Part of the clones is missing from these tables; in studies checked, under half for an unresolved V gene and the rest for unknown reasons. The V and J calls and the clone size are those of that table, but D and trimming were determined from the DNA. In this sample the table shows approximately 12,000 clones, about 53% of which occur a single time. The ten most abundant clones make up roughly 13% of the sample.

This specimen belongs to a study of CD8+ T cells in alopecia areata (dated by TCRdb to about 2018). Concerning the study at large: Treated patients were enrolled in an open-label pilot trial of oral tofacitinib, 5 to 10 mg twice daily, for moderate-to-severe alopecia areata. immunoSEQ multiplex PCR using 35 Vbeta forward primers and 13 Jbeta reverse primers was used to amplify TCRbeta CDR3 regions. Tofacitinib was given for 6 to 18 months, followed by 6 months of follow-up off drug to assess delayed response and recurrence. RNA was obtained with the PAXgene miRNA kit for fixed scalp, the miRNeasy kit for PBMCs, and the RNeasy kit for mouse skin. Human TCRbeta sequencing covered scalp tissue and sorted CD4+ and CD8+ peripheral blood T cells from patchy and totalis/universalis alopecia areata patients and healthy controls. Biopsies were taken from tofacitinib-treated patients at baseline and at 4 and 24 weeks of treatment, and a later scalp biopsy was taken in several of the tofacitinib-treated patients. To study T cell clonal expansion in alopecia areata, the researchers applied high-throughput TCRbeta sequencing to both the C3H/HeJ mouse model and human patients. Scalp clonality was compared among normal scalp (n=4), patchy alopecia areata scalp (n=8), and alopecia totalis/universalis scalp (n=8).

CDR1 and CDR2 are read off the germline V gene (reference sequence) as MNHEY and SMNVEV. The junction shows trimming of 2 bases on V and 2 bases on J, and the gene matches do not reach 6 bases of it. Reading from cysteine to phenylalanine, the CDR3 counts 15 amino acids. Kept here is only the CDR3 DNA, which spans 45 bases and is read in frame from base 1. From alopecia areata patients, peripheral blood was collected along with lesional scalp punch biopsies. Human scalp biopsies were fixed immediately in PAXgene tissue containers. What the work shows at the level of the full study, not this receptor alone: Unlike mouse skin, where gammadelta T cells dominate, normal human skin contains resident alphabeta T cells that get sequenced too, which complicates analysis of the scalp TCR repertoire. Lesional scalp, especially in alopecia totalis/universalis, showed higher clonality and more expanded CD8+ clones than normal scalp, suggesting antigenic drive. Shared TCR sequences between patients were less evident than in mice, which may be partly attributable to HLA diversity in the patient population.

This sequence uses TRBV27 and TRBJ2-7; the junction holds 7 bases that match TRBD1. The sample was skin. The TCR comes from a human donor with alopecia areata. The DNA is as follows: TGTGCCAGCAGTTTAGTTTCCCAGGGGGCCTACGAGCAGTACTTC. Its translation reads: CASSLVSQGAYEQYF.